This TCR beta chain was captured in a study of spatial heterogeneity in lung cancer (dated by TCRdb to between 2018 and 2021). Context from the whole study: The donors were some 70 patients from the lung TRACERx cohort who had early-stage, untreated non-small cell lung cancer. Follow-up PBMC samples were sequenced whenever available, with the median time to follow-up being two to three years after resection. More beta-chain than alpha-chain transcripts were consistently detected, likely reflecting higher beta-chain transcript abundance. In the raw uncorrected reads, each unique combination of TCR and UMI appeared more than ten times on average. TCR alpha and beta repertoires were quantitatively compared across multiple tumor regions, matched nontumor lung and blood in non-small cell lung cancer. Nonsynonymous mutation counts, determined by whole-exome sequencing of tumor tissue, were related to features of the TCR repertoire. Both alpha and beta chains were TCR-sequenced in 200 or so tumor regions, approximately 68 matched nontumor lung samples and around 54 PBMC samples obtained at surgery.

The time point label here, explained by the study, means: blood at routine non-recurrence follow-up after resection. For TCR sequencing, whole RNA was extracted from tumor and nontumor lung tissue, or from cryopreserved PBMC samples, and no cell sorting was done. Only patients for whom sufficient RNA was available from at least two tumor regions were selected for TCR sequencing. V and J are truncated by 5 bases and 6 bases respectively, leaving an intervening sequence of 5 bases. The germline V gene yields SGHVS for CDR1 and FNYEAQ for CDR2. Inclusive of the bounding cysteine and phenylalanine, the CDR3 is 12 residues long. The entry retains the CDR3 DNA only, 36 bases that are in frame from base 1. In this sample, this clonotype turned up a few times. Its antigen target is currently unknown. No much larger clone exists at a distance of one base, and base qualities are not known. The library was prepared using 5' RACE. TCRdb shows the sequencer as NextSeq 500. The TCR library protocol attached a unique molecular identifier to each TCR cDNA molecule to allow correction of PCR and sequencing errors. For the original study's pipeline: TCR identification, UMI-based error correction and CDR3 extraction were all carried out with Decombinator tools. Expanded TCRs were defined as those above a frequency of 2 per 1,000, corresponding to the top 1% of the tumor frequency distribution. Renyi diversity was computed with the R vegan package after each repertoire had been subsampled 100 times to 5,000 TCRs. To build CDR3 similarity networks, amino acid triplet string-kernel similarity was used, and CDR3s were connected when their pairwise similarity was above 0.82. TCRdb passed the public sequencing reads through fastp at Q25 and MiXCR, retaining productive beta sequences. Each entry merges the rows of one CDR3 protein and shows their most common DNA and genes. The V and J calls and clone size are TCRdb's, not the authors'. A total of some 120,000 distinct CDR3 sequences appear in this sample, 12% of them only once. Jointly, the top ten make up approximately 16% of the sample.

Broader findings and caveats from the paper: Ubiquitous expanded tumor TCRs showed up in blood more often at tumor resection than at routine follow-up. Additional single-cell paired TCR alpha and beta sequencing was considered necessary to confirm, at a functional level, the hypothesis that regional TCRs recognize regional mutations. Only roughly 15 patients were included in comparisons of baseline and follow-up blood repertoires.

The sample in question was PBMCs, obtained at follow-up. Rearrangement joined TRBV7-6 to TRBJ1-6; too little of a D gene remains to name it. The origin of this receptor is a male donor with early-stage non-small cell lung cancer. CDR3 reads: CASSHPNSPLHF. Read as DNA, the sequence is TGTGCCAGCAGCCACCCTAATTCACCCCTCCACTTT.